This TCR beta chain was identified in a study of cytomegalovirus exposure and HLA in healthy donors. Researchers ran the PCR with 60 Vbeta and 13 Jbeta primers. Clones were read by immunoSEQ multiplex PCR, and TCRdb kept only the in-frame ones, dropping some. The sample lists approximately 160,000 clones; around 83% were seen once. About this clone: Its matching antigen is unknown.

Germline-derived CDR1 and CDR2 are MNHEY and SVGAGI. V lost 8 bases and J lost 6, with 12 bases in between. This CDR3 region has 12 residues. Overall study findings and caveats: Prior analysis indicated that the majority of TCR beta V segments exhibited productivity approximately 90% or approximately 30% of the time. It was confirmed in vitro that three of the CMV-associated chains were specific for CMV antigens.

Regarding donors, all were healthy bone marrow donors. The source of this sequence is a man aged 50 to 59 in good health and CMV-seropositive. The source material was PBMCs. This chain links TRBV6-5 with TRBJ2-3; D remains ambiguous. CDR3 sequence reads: CASHFPADTQYF. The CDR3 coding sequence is TGTGCCAGCCACTTTCCCGCGGATACGCAGTATTTT.